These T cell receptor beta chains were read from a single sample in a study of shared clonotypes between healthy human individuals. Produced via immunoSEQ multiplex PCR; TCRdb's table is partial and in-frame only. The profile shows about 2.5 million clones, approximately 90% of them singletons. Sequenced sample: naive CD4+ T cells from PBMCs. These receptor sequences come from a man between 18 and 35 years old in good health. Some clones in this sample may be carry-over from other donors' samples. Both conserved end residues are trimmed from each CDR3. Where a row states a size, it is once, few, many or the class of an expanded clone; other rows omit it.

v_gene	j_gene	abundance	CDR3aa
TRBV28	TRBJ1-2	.	ASSHRGGYT
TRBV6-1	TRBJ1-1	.	ASTQLGTNTEAF
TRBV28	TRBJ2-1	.	ASSLNKGLVTNYNEQF
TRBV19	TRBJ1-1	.	ASSGQVNTEAF
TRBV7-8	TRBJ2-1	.	ASSLGGTSYNEQF
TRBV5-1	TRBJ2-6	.	ASSLGKDSGANVLT
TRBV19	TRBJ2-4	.	ASSHGRAKNIQY
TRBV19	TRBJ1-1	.	ASAGQGTSEAF
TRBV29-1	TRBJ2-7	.	SVGVSQEQY
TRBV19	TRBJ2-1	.	ASSPRTPGGAKNEQF
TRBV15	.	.	ATSTRRATYEQY
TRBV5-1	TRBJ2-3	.	ATTPSGRVASTDTQY
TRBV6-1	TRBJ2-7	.	ASKRTEPYEQY
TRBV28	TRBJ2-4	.	ASRRQGAETKNIQY
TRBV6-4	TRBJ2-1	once	ASIVPDEQF
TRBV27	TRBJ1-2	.	ASSRSDRGYGYT
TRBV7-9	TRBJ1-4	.	AGSGGATNEKLF
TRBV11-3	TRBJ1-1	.	ASNDPPANTEAF
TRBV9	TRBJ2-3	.	ASSVLGHPDTQY
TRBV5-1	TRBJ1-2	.	ASRNEGGYGYT
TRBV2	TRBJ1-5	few	ASSDAWQGQPTPH
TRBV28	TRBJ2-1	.	ASNPGLAGGHNEQF
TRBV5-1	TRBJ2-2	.	ASSLDRNSGELF
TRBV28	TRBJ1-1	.	ASSYPSATEAF
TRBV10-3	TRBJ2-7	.	AIRGGTGGYEQY
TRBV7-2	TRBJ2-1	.	ASSLGGGGNEQF
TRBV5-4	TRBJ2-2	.	ASSLLPLAGGYTGELF
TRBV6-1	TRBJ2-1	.	ASSVWREQQF
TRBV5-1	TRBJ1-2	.	ASSKGQGAEGYT
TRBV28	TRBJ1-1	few	ASLGMGGANTEAF
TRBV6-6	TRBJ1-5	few	ASQARGGSNQPQH
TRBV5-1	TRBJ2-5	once	ASSLGLAGVQETQY
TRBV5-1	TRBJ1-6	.	ASSPGALGHNSPLH
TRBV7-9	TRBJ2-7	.	ATNDQVREQY
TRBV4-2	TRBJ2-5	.	ASSQTGVGETQY
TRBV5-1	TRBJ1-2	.	ASRLQGEDGYT
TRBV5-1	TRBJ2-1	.	ASSLLLAGEGGNEQF
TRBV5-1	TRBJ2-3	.	ASHDRGGTDTQY
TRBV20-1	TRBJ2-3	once	SAVTDTQY
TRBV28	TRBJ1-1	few	ASSSPRASMNTEAF
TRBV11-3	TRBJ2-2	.	ASSLGVAGTGELF
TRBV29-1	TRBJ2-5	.	SVGRAQETQY
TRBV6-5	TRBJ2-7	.	ASSFGTSGSVYEQY
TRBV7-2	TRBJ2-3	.	ASSFRWGGDTDTQY
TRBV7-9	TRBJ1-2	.	ASSLGEGGYGYT
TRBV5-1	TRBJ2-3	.	ASSPGGGQGLIDTQY
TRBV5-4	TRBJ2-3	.	ASSFWGTDTQY